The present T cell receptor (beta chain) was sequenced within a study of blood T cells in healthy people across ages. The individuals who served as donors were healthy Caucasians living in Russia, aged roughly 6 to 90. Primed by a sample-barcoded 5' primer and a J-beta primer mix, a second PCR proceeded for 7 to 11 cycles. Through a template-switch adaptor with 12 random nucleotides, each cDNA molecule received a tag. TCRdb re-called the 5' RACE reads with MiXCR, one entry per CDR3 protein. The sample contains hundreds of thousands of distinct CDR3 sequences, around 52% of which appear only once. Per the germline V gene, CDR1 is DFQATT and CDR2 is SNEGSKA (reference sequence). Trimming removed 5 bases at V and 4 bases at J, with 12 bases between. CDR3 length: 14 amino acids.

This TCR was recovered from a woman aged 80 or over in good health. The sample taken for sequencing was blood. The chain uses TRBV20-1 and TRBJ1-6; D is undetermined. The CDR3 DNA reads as TGCAGTGCTCACCGCCGGGAGTATAATTCACCCCTCCACTTT. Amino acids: CSAHRREYNSPLHF.